A selection of T cell receptor beta chains follows, all from one sample in a study of blood T cell repertoires in COVID-19. TCRdb's copy holds only in-frame clones and misses some; the assay was immunoSEQ multiplex PCR. The sample carries a few hundred thousand clones, more than 75% recorded once. The sample comprised peripheral blood. The receptors derive from a woman in her 50s who had recovered from COVID-19. Each CDR3 is given with its conserved first and last residue. D genes are given only for firm matches. Part of the rows lack a size; the others show once, few, many or a class for expanded clones.

CDR3,DNA,size,V,J,D
CASSLDSRAVGYTF,TGTGCCAGCAGCTTAGATTCCAGGGCGGTTGGCTACACCTTC,.,TRBV7-2,TRBJ1-2,.
CASSTLAGKETQYF,TGTGCCAGTAGTACACTAGCGGGGAAAGAGACCCAGTACTTC,.,TRBV19,TRBJ2-5,TRBD2
CASSVPGTGGTGYGYTF,TGTGCCAGCAGTGTCCCAGGGACAGGGGGAACGGGCTATGGCTACACCTTC,.,TRBV7-9,TRBJ1-2,TRBD1
CASTPGTGFGETQYF,TGTGCCAGCACCCCCGGGACAGGGTTCGGCGAGACCCAGTACTTC,.,TRBV6-5,TRBJ2-5,TRBD1
CASSRDSHQPQHF,TGTGCCAGCAGCCGGGACAGCCATCAGCCCCAGCATTTT,.,TRBV28,TRBJ1-5,TRBD1
CASTLRPAGHQETQYF,TGTGCCAGCACCCTCAGACCAGCGGGGCATCAAGAGACCCAGTACTTC,.,TRBV7-8,TRBJ2-5,TRBD2
CASSPGPYSGNTIYF,TGTGCCAGCAGCCCTGGGCCATACTCTGGAAACACCATATATTTT,.,TRBV4-2,TRBJ1-3,.
CASSVASGPTGELFF,TGTGCCAGCAGCGTAGCTAGCGGGCCAACCGGGGAGCTGTTTTTT,.,TRBV9,TRBJ2-2,TRBD2
CASRRQGGSYEQYF,TGTGCCAGCAGGCGACAGGGGGGTTCCTACGAGCAGTACTTC,.,TRBV2,TRBJ2-7,TRBD1
CASSYYRQGGEETQYF,TGTGCCAGCAGTTACTACAGGCAGGGAGGCGAAGAGACCCAGTACTTC,.,TRBV6-5,TRBJ2-5,.
CASSPGTVASPLHF,TGTGCCAGCAGCCCCGGGACAGTTGCCTCACCCCTCCACTTT,.,TRBV11-2,TRBJ1-6,TRBD1
CASSAPNLFAKNIQYF,TGTGCCAGCAGTGCACCTAACCTGTTCGCCAAAAACATTCAGTACTTC,.,TRBV27,TRBJ2-4,.
CASSMSGQGAYEQYF,TGTGCCAGTAGTATGTCGGGACAGGGGGCCTACGAGCAGTACTTC,.,TRBV19,TRBJ2-7,TRBD1
CASSLGRPEGFNHEQFF,TGTGCCAGCAGCTTAGGGAGGCCGGAGGGTTTCAACCATGAGCAGTTCTTC,.,TRBV7-6,TRBJ2-1,.
CASSLEPYSNQPQHF,TGTGCCAGCAGCTTGGAGCCTTATAGCAATCAGCCCCAGCATTTT,.,TRBV5-4,TRBJ1-5,.
CASSLRGQGSTGELFF,TGTGCCAGCAGCCTCCGGGGACAGGGATCCACCGGGGAGCTGTTTTTT,.,TRBV7-3,TRBJ2-2,TRBD1
CASRVGRNTEAFF,TGCGCCAGCAGGGTCGGGAGGAACACTGAAGCTTTCTTT,few,TRBV5-1,TRBJ1-1,.
CASSRGPTDSGNTIYF,TGTGCCAGCAGTCGGGGTCCGACGGACTCTGGAAACACCATATATTTT,.,TRBV6-2/TRBV6-3,TRBJ1-3,.
CASSVASGTLNEQFF,TGTGCCAGCAGCGTAGCTAGCGGGACGCTCAATGAGCAGTTCTTC,.,TRBV9,TRBJ2-1,TRBD2
CASRFSEAGELFF,TGTGCCAGCAGATTTTCCGAGGCCGGGGAGCTGTTTTTT,.,TRBV11-3,TRBJ2-2,.
CASSFLGRTSTDTQYF,TGCGCCAGCAGCTTTTTGGGGAGGACGAGCACAGATACGCAGTATTTT,.,TRBV5-1,TRBJ2-3,.
CASSDSIFTGSNQPQHF,TGTGCCAGCAGCGACTCGATATTCACGGGGAGCAATCAGCCCCAGCATTTT,.,TRBV2,TRBJ1-5,.
CASSPVAGVVADTQYF,TGTGCCAGCAGCCCGGTAGCGGGAGTGGTGGCAGATACGCAGTATTTT,.,TRBV3-1/TRBV3-2,TRBJ2-3,TRBD2
CASSQSLADTQYF,TGTGCCAGCAGCCAAAGTTTAGCAGATACGCAGTATTTT,once,TRBV3-1/TRBV3-2,TRBJ2-3,.
CASSLQGNSNQPQHF,TGTGCCAGCAGTCTACAGGGAAATAGCAATCAGCCCCAGCATTTT,.,TRBV6-2/TRBV6-3,TRBJ1-5,.
CASSLGTSFTDTQYF,TGTGCCAGCAGCTTAGGTACTAGCTTCACAGATACGCAGTATTTT,.,TRBV11-3,TRBJ2-3,.
CASSLGQGYAYEKLFF,TGTGCCAGCAGTTTAGGACAGGGGTACGCTTATGAAAAACTGTTTTTT,.,TRBV28,TRBJ1-4,TRBD1
CASSTLSGSYGYTF,TGTGCCAGTAGTACCCTGTCAGGTTCCTATGGCTACACCTTC,.,TRBV19,TRBJ1-2,.
CASSYDVRSYEQYF,TGTGCCAGCAGTTACGACGTAAGGAGCTACGAGCAGTACTTC,.,TRBV6-6,TRBJ2-7,.
CASSQPGLAVQETQYF,TGTGCCAGCAGCCAACCCGGACTAGCGGTACAAGAGACCCAGTACTTC,.,TRBV3-1/TRBV3-2,TRBJ2-5,TRBD2
CASRLGFYNSPLHF,TGTGCCAGCAGACTCGGGTTCTATAATTCACCCCTCCACTTT,.,TRBV27,TRBJ1-6,.
CASSVFGGSGNEQFF,TGTGCCAGCAGTGTGTTCGGGGGAAGCGGCAATGAGCAGTTCTTC,.,TRBV25-1,TRBJ2-1,.
CASRGGPGLSNEQFF,TGTGCCAGCAGGGGAGGGCCGGGACTATCGAATGAGCAGTTCTTC,.,TRBV28,TRBJ2-1,TRBD2
CASSSQTGEDEQYF,TGTGCCAGCAGCTCGCAGACAGGGGAAGACGAGCAGTACTTC,.,TRBV7-6,TRBJ2-7,TRBD1
CASSSGTASNQPQHF,TGTGCCAGTAGTAGCGGGACAGCTTCAAATCAGCCCCAGCATTTT,.,TRBV19,TRBJ1-5,TRBD1
CASSSGASGGGGADTQYF,TGTGCCAGCAGCTCGGGAGCTAGCGGGGGGGGCGGGGCAGATACGCAGTATTTT,.,TRBV5-4,TRBJ2-3,TRBD2
CASSFVTGAMNTEAFF,TGTGCCAGCAGTTTCGTGACAGGGGCGATGAACACTGAAGCTTTCTTT,.,TRBV27,TRBJ1-1,TRBD1
CASSLLETRNYGYTF,TGTGCCAGCAGCTTGCTCGAGACAAGGAACTATGGCTACACCTTC,.,TRBV5-6,TRBJ1-2,.
CASKAGGPYEQYF,TGTGCCAGCAAGGCAGGAGGTCCCTACGAGCAGTACTTC,.,TRBV6-5,TRBJ2-7,.
CASSLGRLKEADGYTF,TGTGCCAGCAGCTTGGGAAGACTAAAAGAAGCTGATGGCTACACCTTC,.,TRBV7-9,TRBJ1-2,.
CASSISGQIYEQYF,TGTGCCAGTAGTATTTCAGGACAGATCTACGAGCAGTACTTC,.,TRBV19,TRBJ2-7,.
CASSRVLGAEQTQYF,TGTGCCAGCTCACGAGTCCTAGGGGCCGAACAGACCCAGTACTTC,.,TRBV18,TRBJ2-5,.
CATSGQGVNEQFF,TGTGCCACCAGCGGACAGGGAGTCAATGAGCAGTTCTTC,.,TRBV15,TRBJ2-1,TRBD1
CASSTSGLAGAYEQYF,TGTGCCAGCAGCACGAGCGGACTAGCGGGCGCCTACGAGCAGTACTTC,.,TRBV9,TRBJ2-7,TRBD2
CASSQGLAYNEQFF,TGTGCCAGCAGCCAGGGACTAGCGTATAATGAGCAGTTCTTC,.,TRBV7-8,TRBJ2-1,TRBD2
CATPPRSSGNTIYF,TGTGCCACCCCCCCACGGAGCTCTGGAAACACCATATATTTT,few,TRBV19,TRBJ1-3,.
CASSLVVAGAGNEQFF,TGCGCCAGCAGCTTGGTGGTAGCGGGAGCTGGTAATGAGCAGTTCTTC,few,TRBV5-1,TRBJ2-1,TRBD2
CASSTSYEQYF,TGTGCCAGCAGCACGAGCTACGAGCAGTACTTC,.,TRBV11-2,TRBJ2-7,.
CASSLEGAVTGELFF,TGTGCCAGCAGCTTAGAAGGGGCCGTGACCGGGGAGCTGTTTTTT,once,TRBV7-2,TRBJ2-2,.
CASRDGLSYNEQFF,TGTGCCAGCAGAGATGGACTATCCTACAATGAGCAGTTCTTC,.,TRBV28,TRBJ2-1,.
CASSLFRQPQHF,TGTGCCAGCAGCTTATTTAGACAGCCCCAGCATTTT,.,TRBV11-3,TRBJ1-5,.
CASSPGLAGGPGTQYF,TGTGCCAGCAGCCCAGGACTAGCGGGAGGGCCGGGTACGCAGTATTTT,.,TRBV7-2,TRBJ2-3,TRBD2
CASSTSGQGDGYTF,TGTGCCAGCAGCACGTCAGGACAGGGGGATGGCTACACCTTC,once,TRBV7-2,TRBJ1-2,TRBD1
CASGGDLAFF,TGTGCCAGCGGCGGGGACTTAGCTTTCTTT,.,TRBV12-3/TRBV12-4,TRBJ1-1,.
CASSQEAGNTEAFF,TGCGCCAGCAGCCAAGAAGCAGGAAACACTGAAGCTTTCTTT,.,TRBV4-3,TRBJ1-1,.
CASSPSGPGLEIYNEQFF,TGTGCCAGCTCACCTTCAGGTCCTGGCCTTGAGATATACAATGAGCAGTTCTTC,.,TRBV18,TRBJ2-1,.
CATSEGGTSGAEQYF,TGTGCCACCAGTGAGGGTGGGACTAGCGGTGCCGAGCAGTACTTC,.,TRBV24-1,TRBJ2-7,TRBD2
CASSLWGGDAAVYEAFF,TGTGCCAGCAGTTTATGGGGAGGGGATGCAGCAGTTTATGAAGCTTTCTTT,.,TRBV28,TRBJ1-1,.
CASRTGSTNYGYTF,TGTGCCAGCAGGACAGGTTCCACTAACTATGGCTACACCTTC,.,TRBV5-4,TRBJ1-2,.
CASSLVAGGGDTQYF,TGTGCCAGCAGCTTAGTAGCGGGGGGTGGAGATACGCAGTATTTT,.,TRBV7-2,TRBJ2-3,TRBD2